The 29 T cell receptor beta chains in this list originate from one sample, sequenced in a study of identical twins. TCRdb itself ran the 5' RACE reads through MiXCR, one entry per CDR3 protein. The repertoire holds hundreds of thousands of distinct CDR3 sequences, with more than 6.5% as singletons. These records were also assigned to another study, of yellow fever vaccine responses in identical twins.

The sample comprised PBMCs. Receptor source: a woman under 30 in good health.

This clonotype was counted at least ten times. The chain joins TRBV11-1 to TRBJ2-7; TRBD1 matches at 9 bases. Trimming at V came to 2 bases and at J to 6 bases, leaving 2 bases not matched to a gene. Germline V CDR1 and CDR2: SGHAT, FQDESV (reference sequence). This CDR3 has 13 amino acids. In nucleotides, the CDR3 is TGTGCCAGCAGCTTAACGGGACAGGGCGAGCAGTACTTC. Translating it yields CASSLTGQGEQYF.

This clonotype has at least ten counts. The rearrangement uses TRBV7-8 and TRBJ1-1; D is possibly TRBD1 (6 bases). Trimming took 0 bases from V and 1 from J, leaving 9 bases between them. Germline CDR1 and CDR2: SGHVS and FQNEAQ. The CDR3 is 15 amino acids. CDR3: CASSLAPTGNTEAFF. The CDR3 nucleotides are TGTGCCAGCAGCTTAGCCCCGACAGGGAACACTGAAGCTTTCTTT.

This chain connects TRBV19 to TRBJ2-3; D might be TRBD1 or TRBD2, each matching 5 bases. Looked up from germline, CDR1 is LNHDA and CDR2 is SQIVND (reference sequence). This CDR3 is 15 amino acids long. The ends were cut back, 3 bases at V and 3 bases at J, with 13 bases in the middle. The CDR3 loop is CASSIGERGTDTQYF. The CDR3 DNA reads TGTGCCAGTAGTATCGGGGAGAGGGGTACAGATACGCAGTATTTT.

The table lists this clonotype with a few counts. V usage is TRBV30 and J usage is TRBJ2-1; maybe TRBD1 (5 bases). V lost 0 bases and J lost 0, with 12 bases in between. The length of the CDR3 is 16 residues. Germline CDR1 GTSNPN, CDR2 SVGIG (reference sequence). The CDR3 reads CAWSVLGAISYNEQFF. The CDR3 bases are TGTGCCTGGAGTGTACTTGGGGCCATCTCCTACAATGAGCAGTTCTTC.

This clonotype occurred a few times. V gene TRBV7-8 combines with J gene TRBJ2-7; TRBD1 matches 7 bases. CDR3 length: 16 amino acids. Germline V gene lookup returns CDR1 SGHVS and CDR2 FQNEAQ. The trim removed 4 bases at V and 1 base at J, leaving 10 bases unmatched. CDR3: CASSSEGIQGSYEQYF. DNA of the CDR3: TGTGCCAGCAGCTCAGAGGGAATACAGGGGTCCTACGAGCAGTACTTC.

The table lists this clonotype with a few counts. The chain employs TRBV3-1 and TRBJ2-7; D is ambiguous. The CDR3 loop spans 14 amino acids. V dropped 2 bases and J dropped 2 bases, with 10 bases sitting between them. The germline V gene encodes CDR1 LGHDT and CDR2 YNNKEL (reference sequence). The CDR3 DNA follows: TGTGCCAGCAGCCAATTCCGCGAGACCTACGAGCAGTACTTC. This encodes CASSQFRETYEQYF.

The chain links TRBV2 to TRBJ2-7; D is undetermined. CDR1 SNHLY and CDR2 FYNNEI come from the germline V gene. The CDR3 has 14 residues. Between the trimmed V and J ends, which lost 6 bases and 6 bases, there was a span of 18 bases. CDR3 loop: CASRAWGSSFEQYF. CDR3 bases: TGTGCCAGCAGGGCTTGGGGTTCATCGTTCGAGCAGTACTTC.

Concerning this clonotype itself: Its ends do not fully match the called genes, so a read error is possible. Here the CDR3 reads CASSPAGEYQETQYF. In nucleotides, the CDR3 is TGTGCTAGCAGCCCAGCGGGGGAGTACCAAGAGACCCAGTACTTC. The V gene is TRBV7-7, the J gene TRBJ2-5; 8 nucleotides line up with TRBD2. Germline V gene data show CDR1 as SSHAT and CDR2 as FNYEAQ (reference sequence). The CDR3 sequence is 15 residues long.

The chain combines TRBV5-1 with TRBJ1-1; D is ambiguous. Germline assignment: CDR1 SGHRS and CDR2 YFSETQ. With 0 bases removed from V and 5 bases from J, the gap between germline ends came to 8 bases. The CDR3 spans 13 residues. CDR3 sequence: CASSLGKGTEAFF. The CDR3 DNA sequence: TGCGCCAGCAGCTTGGGGAAGGGTACTGAAGCTTTCTTT.

This chain links TRBV29-1 with TRBJ2-2; no definite D call. CDR3 length: 13 amino acids. Trimming took off 3 bases at V and 3 bases at J, with 8 bases between the two ends. The germline CDR1 and CDR2 sequences are SQVTM and ANQGSEA. CDR3 bases: TGCAGCGTTGATATGATGGACACCGGGGAGCTGTTTTTT. This sequence encodes CSVDMMDTGELFF.

This clonotype was picked up a small number of times. The V and J genes are TRBV24-1 and TRBJ2-1; D perhaps matches TRBD1 (6 bases). Germline CDR1 and CDR2: KGHDR and SFDVKD. The V and J ends lost 4 bases and 8 bases respectively, with 20 bases between them. The CDR3 contains 16 residues. The DNA of the CDR3 is TGTGCCACCAGTGAAGACCGGGACATCCCGGTGGATGAGCAGTTCTTC. Amino acid sequence: CATSEDRDIPVDEQFF.

This clonotype has a handful of counts. This chain uses TRBV6-4 with TRBJ2-1, with D unclear. The CDR3 has 15 amino acids. Trimming pared 3 bases from V and 0 bases from J, leaving 9 bases between. Germline V gives CDR1 MRHNA, CDR2 SNTAGT. The CDR3 region is CASSEQLVSYNEQFF. For the CDR3, the DNA is TGTGCCAGCAGTGAACAGCTAGTCTCCTACAATGAGCAGTTCTTC.

This chain uses TRBV2 with TRBJ1-5, with D unresolved. The CDR3 is 15 residues long. V was cut by 6 bases and J by 7 bases, with 19 bases left in between. Germline lookup yields CDR1 SNHLY and CDR2 FYNNEI. Written as DNA, the CDR3 is TGTGCCAGCAGAGAGGACGGCTCAGCTCGGCAGCCCCAGCATTTT. The encoded protein is CASREDGSARQPQHF.

This clonotype was found a few times. The J gene is TRBJ2-7, the V gene TRBV12-3 or TRBV12-4; 7 bases map to TRBD2. The CDR3 has 15 amino acids. V lost 5 bases, J lost 0 bases, and 7 bases stayed unmatched. CDR3 DNA: TGTGCCAGCAGTCTATGGCGGGAGAGCTCCTACGAGCAGTACTTC. This gives the protein CASSLWRESSYEQYF.

This clonotype was picked up a small number of times. The chain uses TRBV4-1 and TRBJ2-5, with TRBD2 identical over 10 bases. CDR3 length: 16 residues. With 2 bases clipped from V and 3 bases from J, the junction kept 6 bases outside the gene matches. CDR1 and CDR2 from the germline V gene are MGHRA and YSYEKL. The CDR3 reads CASSQSPAGGEETQYF. CDR3 nucleotide sequence: TGCGCCAGCAGCCAATCCCCAGCGGGAGGGGAAGAGACCCAGTACTTC.

This clonotype was recorded a few times. The chain employs TRBV5-1 and TRBJ2-5, with D possibly being TRBD2 (7 bases). With 6 bases removed from V and 3 bases from J, the gap between germline ends came to 15 bases. CDR3 length: 14 amino acids. The germline V gene has CDR1 SGHRS and CDR2 YFSETQ. The CDR3 DNA reads as TGCGCCAGCACCATCGCGGGGGCTGAAGAGACCCAGTACTTC. Its translation: CASTIAGAEETQYF.

This chain joins TRBV7-2 and TRBJ1-1; tentative D call: TRBD1 (5 bases). The V gene lost 4 bases and the J gene lost 4 bases, with 16 bases spanning the gap. This CDR3 comprises 15 residues. Looked up from germline, CDR1 is SGHTA and CDR2 is FQGNSA. The CDR3 protein is CASSSVGGRGTEAFF. In DNA, the CDR3 is TGTGCCAGCAGCTCGGTTGGGGGGAGAGGCACTGAAGCTTTCTTT.

This clonotype was counted between two and nine times. The CDR3 DNA follows: TGCGCCAGCAGAAGAAACAGGGGGCCAACTAGCACGGCAGATACGCAGTATTTT. Amino acids: CASRRNRGPTSTADTQYF. This chain connects TRBV5-1 to TRBJ2-3, with 9 nucleotides matching TRBD1. CDR3 size: 18 residues. Germline CDR1 reads SGHRS; CDR2 reads YFSETQ. The J segment lost 4 bases and the V segment lost 5 bases, leaving 17 bases of the junction unmatched. The variable domain in full, completed from reference TRBV5-1 and TRBJ2-3, reads KAGVTQTPRYLIKTRGQQVTLSCSPISGHRSVSWYQQTPGQGLQFLFEYFSETQRNKGNFPGRFSGRQFSNSRSEMNVSTLELGDSALYLCASRRNRGPTSTADTQYFGPGTRLTVL.

The chain has TRBV2 and TRBJ2-7; 8 bases match TRBD2. CDR1 SNHLY and CDR2 FYNNEI come from the germline V gene. V trimming: 7 bases; J trimming: 2 bases; junction bases outside the gene matches: 13. This CDR3 is built from 16 residues. The CDR3 DNA follows: TGTGCCAGCAACGGGGGGGTTAGGGCAGAAACCTACGAGCAGTACTTC. Its protein product is CASNGGVRAETYEQYF.

V and J are TRBV19 and TRBJ2-1; D may be TRBD2 (6 bases). Germline CDR1 is LNHDA and CDR2 is SQIVND (reference sequence). The CDR3 is made up of 14 amino acids. Trimming cost V 3 bases and J 4 bases, with 10 bases left between them. The DNA of the CDR3 is TGTGCCAGTAGTATGCGGGATTTTTACAATGAGCAGTTCTTC. The encoded protein is CASSMRDFYNEQFF.

The chain has TRBV20-1 and TRBJ2-7, with 11 bases fitting TRBD2. V dropped 6 bases and J dropped 5; count of bases not matched to a gene: 9. The germline V gene encodes CDR1 DFQATT and CDR2 SNEGSKA (reference sequence). This CDR3 region has 14 residues. CDR3 region: CSATTSGSFNEQYF. The CDR3 DNA reads TGCAGTGCGACAACTAGCGGGAGTTTCAACGAGCAGTACTTC.

This clonotype was counted a few times. The CDR3 DNA reads TGCAGTGCCCCGAAGGGAGGAGGATCCGGGGAGCTGTTTTTT. It specifies CSAPKGGGSGELFF. This chain connects TRBV20-1 to TRBJ2-2; perhaps TRBD2 as D (6 bases). Germline assignment: CDR1 DFQATT and CDR2 SNEGSKA (reference sequence). The CDR3 loop spans 14 amino acids. V lost 6 bases and J lost 6, with 17 bases in between.

This clonotype was seen a few times. DNA for the CDR3: TGTGCCAGCAGCCCTACACAAAGAGATGGACAGACCATCTACGAGCAGTACTTC. Encoded protein: CASSPTQRDGQTIYEQYF. The rearrangement joins TRBV5-6 to TRBJ2-7; maybe TRBD1 (6 bases). The ends were cut back, 4 bases at V and 3 bases at J, with 26 bases in the middle. The length of the CDR3 is 18 residues. Germline V gene data show CDR1 as SGHDT and CDR2 as YYEEEE.

There are a few counts of this clonotype. V is TRBV20-1 and J is TRBJ2-5; perhaps D is TRBD1 or TRBD2 (5 bases each). Trimming pared 4 bases from V and 0 bases from J, leaving 21 bases between. CDR1 DFQATT and CDR2 SNEGSKA come from the germline V gene (reference sequence). This CDR3 comprises 17 residues. DNA of the CDR3: TGCAGTGCTACCCCGTTTACTACCGGGACGGACCAAGAGACCCAGTACTTC. It translates to CSATPFTTGTDQETQYF.

V is TRBV7-2 and J is TRBJ2-7, with 9 bases matching TRBD2. Germline V gives CDR1 SGHTA, CDR2 FQGNSA. After removal of 2 bases from V and 5 bases from J, the junction contained 7 bases not matched to a gene. The CDR3 covers 15 residues. CDR3 nucleotides: TGTGCCAGCAGCTTAACGTCTAGCGGGAACAACGAGCAGTACTTC. Amino acid sequence: CASSLTSSGNNEQYF.

The chain joins TRBV7-3 to TRBJ2-3; the match to TRBD1 covers 10 bases. V lost 1 base and J lost 5; bases outside the gene matches: 3. This CDR3 region has 15 residues. Germline CDR1 and CDR2: SGHTA and FQGTGA. The CDR3 DNA sequence: TGTGCCAGCAGCTTAAGGGGGGACAGGGGAGATACGCAGTATTTT. Translation: CASSLRGDRGDTQYF.

This clonotype was found a few times. The chain recombines TRBV7-9 with TRBJ2-3; TRBD2 might be the D (5 bases). Trimming took off 5 bases at V and 6 bases at J, with 9 bases between the two ends. The length of the CDR3 is 12 residues. The germline gives CDR1 SEHNR, CDR2 FQNEAQ (reference sequence). CDR3 DNA: TGTGCCAGCAGCCCTACTAGTGATACGCAGTATTTT. Protein sequence: CASSPTSDTQYF. The variable domain in full, with the rest retrieved from reference TRBV7-9 and TRBJ2-3, is DTGVSQNPRHKITKRGQNVTFRCDPISEHNRLYWYRQTLGQGPEFLTYFQNEAQLEKSRLLSDRFSAERPKGSFSTLEIQRTEQGDSAMYLCASSPTSDTQYFGPGTRLTVL.

In this sample, this clonotype turned up many times. This chain links TRBV7-8 with TRBJ1-5; 7 nucleotides align to TRBD1. CDR1 and CDR2 from the germline V gene are SGHVS and FQNEAQ. This CDR3 spans 14 amino acids. With V trimmed by 5 bases and J by 5 bases, 6 bases remained unmatched. The CDR3 region has the DNA TGTGCCAGCAGCCTAGACAGGGCCGATCAGCCCCAGCATTTT. Its protein is CASSLDRADQPQHF.

Only a few counts were recorded for this clonotype. The V call is TRBV5-1, the J call TRBJ2-5; 9 bases are a match to TRBD1. The CDR3 consists of 15 residues. CDR1 is SGHRS, CDR2 YFSETQ, per germline. Trimming took 6 bases from V and 2 from J; bases not matched to a gene: 8. CDR3: CASTLPGTGQETQYF. In DNA, the CDR3 is TGCGCCAGCACCCTTCCCGGGACAGGGCAAGAGACCCAGTACTTC.